This T cell receptor (beta chain) was recorded in a study of T cells in Graves' hyperthyroidism and ophthalmopathy (dated by TCRdb to about 2019). Regarding the study in general: Peripheral blood was collected at initial diagnosis, before any treatment. An independent validation cohort of around 19 hyperthyroidism patients and about 16 patients who later progressed to ophthalmopathy tested prospective prediction of ophthalmopathy. Following sampling, methimazole starting at 30 mg daily was given to hyperthyroidism patients, and high-dose intravenous methylprednisolone was given to ophthalmopathy patients. For training and testing, the 100 or so patients in the discovery cohort were randomly divided in a 7:3 ratio. TCR Vbeta CDR3 sequencing of 140 or so peripheral blood samples (approximately 44 ophthalmopathy, 70 to 85 hyperthyroidism and approximately 17 progressor patients) is reported in the paper. To identify TCR V-J signatures that set the groups apart, the researchers used a discovery cohort of 100 patients, made up of under 45 with Graves' ophthalmopathy and about 59 with stable Graves' hyperthyroidism. The study also compared thyroid tissue and blood T-cell repertoires from over 5 Graves' hyperthyroidism patients. The paper as a whole reports these results and caveats: No statistical method was used to fix the sample size in advance, and group allocation was not hidden from the investigators. A model built on a 13 V-J signature distinguished ophthalmopathy from stable hyperthyroidism, reaching 85% to 90% sensitivity and around 82% specificity in cross-validation and 80%/75% in testing. Blood samples also contained most of the expanded thyroid clonotypes (frequency above 0.001), which suggests that blood repertoires may reflect thyroid immune responses. In validation, progression to ophthalmopathy was predicted by the model with 70.59% sensitivity and roughly 76% specificity, a median of around 5.9 months before onset.

Graves' hyperthyroidism was defined as stable when no progression to ophthalmopathy occurred over 18 months of follow-up. The hyperthyroidism patients were between 18 and 65 years old and newly diagnosed, with a disease duration of less than 2 months. Any patient with an uncontrolled infection, another autoimmune disease, pregnancy or lactation was excluded. Clinical symptoms, serum thyroxine and TRAb, thyroid ultrasound, and orbital computed tomography formed the basis for the diagnoses. Ficoll-Paque density gradient centrifugation was used to isolate PBMCs from about 10 ml of fresh peripheral blood. Total RNA was extracted using Trizol reagent, and RNA quality was assessed on an Agilent 2100 Bioanalyzer. The TCR beta CDR3 regions were amplified from the RNA transcripts. For the first round of RT-PCR on the TCR CDR3, the HTBI primer set was used together with the Qiagen OneStep RT-PCR kit. A second multiplex PCR round built the libraries, followed by size selection and purification. The libraries were sequenced on an Illumina HiSeq2000 using paired-end 100 bp reads. Processing in the source paper ran as follows. SOAPnuke was used to process the raw data, with reads discarded if the reads contained adapters or uncalled bases, had a mean Phred below 15, or lacked an exact constant-primer or identifier match. High-quality paired reads were merged using COPE v1.2.5, and each unique nucleotide sequence was defined as a clonotype. MiTCR v1.1 was used to align clonotypes to the IMGT TRBV, TRBD and TRBJ reference segments. Only V-J combinations with frequency above 0.0001, covering approximately 99% of repertoires, were analysed. A TCS score was defined as the ratio between F50 (clonal expansion) and ExV (chaos), using BLOSUM62-based TCRdist between CDR3 peptides within each V-J. Welch's t-statistics and random forest reduced roughly 540 V-J features to around 14, which were used in a naive Bayes classifier (R e1071). Thyroid-blood repertoire similarity was quantified with the Morisita-Horn index. TCRdb applied fastp at Q25 and MiXCR to the public reads, then kept only in-frame beta chains. Merged by CDR3 protein, the rows form single entries marked with the most common genes and DNA. The authors' filters were not applied to this entry. A total of 750,000 to 900,000 distinct CDR3 sequences appear in this sample, 35% to 45% of them only once. Approximately 8.7% of the sample lies in the top ten.

As to this clonotype: The antigen it binds to is not known. This may arise from a read error, as a much more abundant clone is one base away.

The TCR was taken from a man aged 18 to 30 with Graves' hyperthyroidism. The sequenced sample was blood.

The CDR3 loop reads CSAAPGQHYGQYF. The bases read TGCAGTGCTGCTCCGGGACAGCACTACGGGCAGTACTTC. Rearrangement joined TRBV20-1 to TRBJ2-7, and 7 bases in between align with TRBD1. The germline V gene (reference sequence) supplies CDR1 DFQATT and CDR2 SNEGSKA. From the cysteine up to the phenylalanine, the CDR3 has a length of 13 residues. Just the 39-base CDR3 DNA is kept, in frame starting at base 1.